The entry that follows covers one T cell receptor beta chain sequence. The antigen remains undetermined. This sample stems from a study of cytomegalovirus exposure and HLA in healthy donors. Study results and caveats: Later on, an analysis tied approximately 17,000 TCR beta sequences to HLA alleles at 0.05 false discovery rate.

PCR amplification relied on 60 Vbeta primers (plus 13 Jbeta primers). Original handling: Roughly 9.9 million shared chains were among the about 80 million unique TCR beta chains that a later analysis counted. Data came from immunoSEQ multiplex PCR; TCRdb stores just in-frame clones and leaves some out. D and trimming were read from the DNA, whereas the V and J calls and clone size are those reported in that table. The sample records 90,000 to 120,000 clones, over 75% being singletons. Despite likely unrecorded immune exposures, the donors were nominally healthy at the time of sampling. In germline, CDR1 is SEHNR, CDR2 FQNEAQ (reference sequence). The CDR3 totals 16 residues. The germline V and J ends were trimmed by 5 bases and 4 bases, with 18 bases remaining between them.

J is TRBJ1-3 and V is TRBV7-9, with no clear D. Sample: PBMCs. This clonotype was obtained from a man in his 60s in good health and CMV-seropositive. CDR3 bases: TGTGCCAGCAGCCCAGGTGAAGCTTTTCTGGGAAACACCATATATTTT. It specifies CASSPGEAFLGNTIYF.